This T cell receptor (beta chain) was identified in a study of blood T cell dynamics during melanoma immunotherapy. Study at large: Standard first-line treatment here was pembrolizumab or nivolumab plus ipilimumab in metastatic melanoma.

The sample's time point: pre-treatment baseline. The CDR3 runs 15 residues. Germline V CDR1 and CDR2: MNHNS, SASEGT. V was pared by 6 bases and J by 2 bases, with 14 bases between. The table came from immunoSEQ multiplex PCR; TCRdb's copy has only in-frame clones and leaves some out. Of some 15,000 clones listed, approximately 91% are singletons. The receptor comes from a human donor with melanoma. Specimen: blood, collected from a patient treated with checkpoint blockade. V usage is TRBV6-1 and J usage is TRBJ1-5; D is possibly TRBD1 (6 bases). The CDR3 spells CASRNLGQGNQPQHF. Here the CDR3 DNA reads TGTGCCAGCAGGAACTTGGGACAAGGCAATCAGCCCCAGCATTTT.